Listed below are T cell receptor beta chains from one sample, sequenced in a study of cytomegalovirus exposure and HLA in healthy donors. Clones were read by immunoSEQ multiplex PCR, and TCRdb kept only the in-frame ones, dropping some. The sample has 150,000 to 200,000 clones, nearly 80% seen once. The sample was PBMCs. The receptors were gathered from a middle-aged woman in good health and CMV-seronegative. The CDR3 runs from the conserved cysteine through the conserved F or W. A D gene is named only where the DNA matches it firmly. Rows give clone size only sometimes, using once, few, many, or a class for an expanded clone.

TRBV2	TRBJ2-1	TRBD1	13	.	TGTGCCAGTACAGACAGGGGTATGTATGAGCAGTTCTTC	CASTDRGMYEQFF
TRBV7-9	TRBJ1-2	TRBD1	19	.	TGTGCCAGCAGCTTAGCGGTTGGGACCCGGGGACAGTCTAACTATGGCTACACCTTC	CASSLAVGTRGQSNYGYTF
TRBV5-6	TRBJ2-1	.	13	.	TGTGCCAGCAGCTTTGGGACTTGGTATGAGCAGTTCTTC	CASSFGTWYEQFF
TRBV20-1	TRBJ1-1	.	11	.	TGCAGTGCCGGAAGGGGCACGGAGGCTTTCTTT	CSAGRGTEAFF
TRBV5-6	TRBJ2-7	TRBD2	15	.	TGTGCCAGCAGCTTGATAGGACTAGGTCCCTACGAGCAGTACTTC	CASSLIGLGPYEQYF
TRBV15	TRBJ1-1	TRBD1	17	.	TGTGCCACCAGCAGCCGGGGACAGGGGGCGAGTAAAACTGAAGCTTTCTTT	CATSSRGQGASKTEAFF
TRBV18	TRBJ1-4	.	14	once	TGTGCCAGCTCACCCACAGGGACGGACGAAAAACTGTTTTTT	CASSPTGTDEKLFF
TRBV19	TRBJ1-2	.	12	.	TGTGCCAGTAGTATTCTGGCGGAGAACTACACCTTC	CASSILAENYTF
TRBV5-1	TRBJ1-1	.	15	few	TGCGCCAGCAGCCCTCTCGGGCAGGGGAACACTGAAGCTTTCTTT	CASSPLGQGNTEAFF
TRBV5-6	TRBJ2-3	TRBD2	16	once	TGTGCCAGCAGCTTGGCTAGCGGGGGGGCCAGAGATACGCAGTATTTT	CASSLASGGARDTQYF
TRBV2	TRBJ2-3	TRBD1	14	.	TGTGCCAGCAGAGGGACAGGAAGCACAGATACGCAGTATTTT	CASRGTGSTDTQYF
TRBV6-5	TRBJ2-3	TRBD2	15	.	TGTGCCAGCAGTTACGGGGCGGGGGGGGCAGATACGCAGTATTTT	CASSYGAGGADTQYF
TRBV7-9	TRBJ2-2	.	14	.	TGTGCCAGCAGCTTAGTCCGGGGTCCCGGGGAGCTGTTTTTT	CASSLVRGPGELFF
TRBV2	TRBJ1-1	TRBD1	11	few	TGTGCCAGCAGAAAAGGGACAGGGGCTTTCTTT	CASRKGTGAFF
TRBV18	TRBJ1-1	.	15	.	TGTGCCAGCTCACCACTGGATAATACGGGCACTGAAGCTTTCTTT	CASSPLDNTGTEAFF
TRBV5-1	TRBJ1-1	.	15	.	TGCGCCAGCAGCTTGGCGCGGCAGGGGAATGCCGGAGCTTTCTTT	CASSLARQGNAGAFF
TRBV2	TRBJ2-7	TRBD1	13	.	TGTGCCAGCAGTGGGGACAGGGCCTACGAGCAGTACTTC	CASSGDRAYEQYF
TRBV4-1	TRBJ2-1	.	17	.	TGCGCCAGCAGCCACTGGGGGGGCCCTAGCTCCTACAATGAGCAGTTCTTC	CASSHWGGPSSYNEQFF
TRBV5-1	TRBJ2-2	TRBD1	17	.	TGCGCCAGCAGCTTGAGGACAGGGGCTTCGATCACCGGGGAGCTGTTTTTT	CASSLRTGASITGELFF
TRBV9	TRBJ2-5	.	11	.	TGTGCCAGCAGCGTCTCTGAGACCCAGTACTTC	CASSVSETQYF
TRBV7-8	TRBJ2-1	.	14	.	TGTGCCAGCAGCACGGGGGACTCCTACAATGAGCAGTTCTTC	CASSTGDSYNEQFF
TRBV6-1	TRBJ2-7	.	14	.	TGTGCCATCTCCATGGGCGGGGTGGTCTACGAGCAGTACTTC	CAISMGGVVYEQYF
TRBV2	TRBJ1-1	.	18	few	TGTGCCAGCAGTGAAGGCCGCTACTTCGACGAGGGGAACACTGAAGCTTTCTTT	CASSEGRYFDEGNTEAFF
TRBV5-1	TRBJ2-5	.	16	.	TGCGCCAGCAGCCTACCGACAGACTCCAATTCAGAGACCCAGTACTTC	CASSLPTDSNSETQYF
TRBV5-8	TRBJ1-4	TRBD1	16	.	TGTGCCAGCAGCCTAGGGACAGCCGACGCTAATGAAAAACTGTTTTTT	CASSLGTADANEKLFF
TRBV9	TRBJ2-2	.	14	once	TGTGCCAGCAGCCCACTAGGGGGCACCGGGGAGCTGTTTTTT	CASSPLGGTGELFF
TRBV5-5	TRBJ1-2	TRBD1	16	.	TGTGCCAGCAGCTTGATGGTACAGGGGACTAACTATGGCTACACCTTC	CASSLMVQGTNYGYTF
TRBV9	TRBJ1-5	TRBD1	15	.	TGTGCCAGCAGCGAGGGACAGGTCTTCGGTCAGCCCCAGCATTTT	CASSEGQVFGQPQHF
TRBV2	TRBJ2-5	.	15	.	TGTGCCAGCAGTGGGAGGGTGGTGAGGGGCGAGACCCAGTACTTC	CASSGRVVRGETQYF